The 3 T cell receptor beta chains reported below all come from one sample, sequenced in a study of T cells in narcolepsy. Produced via immunoSEQ multiplex PCR; TCRdb's table is partial and in-frame only. The data hold about 30,000 clones, with about four fifths observed a single time. The sample was memory (CD45RA-) CD4+ T cells from blood. These receptors all come from a human donor in good health.

The gene calls are TRBV6-5 and TRBJ2-2; D is undetermined. The CDR3 is made up of 15 amino acids. From germline, CDR1 is MNHEY and CDR2 SVGAGI. The V gene lost 7 bases and the J gene lost 5 bases, with 17 bases spanning the gap. Written as DNA, the CDR3 is TGTGCCAGCACGACCCCTGGGCCTGCGACCGGGGAGCTGTTTTTT. Its translation: CASTTPGPATGELFF.

The rearrangement links TRBV5-8 to TRBJ2-3; 7 bases align to TRBD1. Germline assignment: CDR1 SGHTS and CDR2 YDEGEE. This CDR3 contains 15 residues. V was pared by 4 bases and J by 2 bases, with 7 bases of the junction left unmatched. The CDR3 DNA reads TGTGCCAGCAGCCGACGACAGGGTGCCACAGATACGCAGTATTTT. Its translation: CASSRRQGATDTQYF.

This chain links TRBV5-5 with TRBJ1-1; D not certain. V lost 4 bases and J 3 bases, leaving 13 bases between the germline ends. The CDR3 is made up of 14 amino acids. Germline V gene data show CDR1 as SGHKS and CDR2 as YYEKEE (reference sequence). The CDR3 nucleotides read TGTGCCAGCAGCCGGCGGGCCCTGGACACTGAAGCTTTCTTT. This codes for CASSRRALDTEAFF.